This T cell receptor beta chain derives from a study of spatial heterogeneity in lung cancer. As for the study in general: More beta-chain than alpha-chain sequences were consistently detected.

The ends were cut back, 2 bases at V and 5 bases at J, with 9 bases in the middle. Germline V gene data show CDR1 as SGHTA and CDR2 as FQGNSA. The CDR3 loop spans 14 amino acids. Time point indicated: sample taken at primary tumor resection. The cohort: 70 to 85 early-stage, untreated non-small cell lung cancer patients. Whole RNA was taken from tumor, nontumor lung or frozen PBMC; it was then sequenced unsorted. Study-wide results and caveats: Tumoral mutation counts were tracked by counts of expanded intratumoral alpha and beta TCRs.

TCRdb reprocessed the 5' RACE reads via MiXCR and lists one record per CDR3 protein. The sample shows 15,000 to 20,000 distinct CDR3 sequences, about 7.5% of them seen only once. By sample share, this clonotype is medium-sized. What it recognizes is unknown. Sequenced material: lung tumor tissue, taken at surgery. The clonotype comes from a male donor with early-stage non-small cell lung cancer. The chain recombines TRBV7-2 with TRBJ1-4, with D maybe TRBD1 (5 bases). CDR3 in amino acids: CASSLRQRNEKLFF. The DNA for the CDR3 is TGTGCCAGCAGCTTAAGACAGAGAAATGAAAAACTGTTTTTT.